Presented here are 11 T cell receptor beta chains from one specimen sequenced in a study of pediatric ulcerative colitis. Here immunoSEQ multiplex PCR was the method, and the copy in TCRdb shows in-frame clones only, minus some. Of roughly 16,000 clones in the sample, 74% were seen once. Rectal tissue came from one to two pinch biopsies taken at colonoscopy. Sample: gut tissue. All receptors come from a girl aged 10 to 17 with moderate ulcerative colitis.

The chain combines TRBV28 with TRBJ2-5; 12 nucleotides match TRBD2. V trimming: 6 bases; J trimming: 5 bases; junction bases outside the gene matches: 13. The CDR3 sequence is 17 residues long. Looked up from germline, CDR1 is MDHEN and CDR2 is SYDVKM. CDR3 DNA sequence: TGTGCCAGCAGCCCGGGGTTGGGGCTAGCGGGAGGGGAGACCCAGTACTTC. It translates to CASSPGLGLAGGETQYF.

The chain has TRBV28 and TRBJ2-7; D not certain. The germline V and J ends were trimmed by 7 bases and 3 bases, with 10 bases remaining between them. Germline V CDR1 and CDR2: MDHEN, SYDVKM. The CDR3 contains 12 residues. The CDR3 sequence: CASNHGFYEQYF. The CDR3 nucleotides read TGTGCCAGCAACCACGGATTCTACGAGCAGTACTTC. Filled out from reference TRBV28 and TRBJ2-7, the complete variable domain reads DVKVTQSSRYLVKRTGEKVFLECVQDMDHENMFWYRQDPGLGLRLIYFSYDVKMKEKGDIPEGYSVSREKKERFSLILESASTNQTSMYLCASNHGFYEQYFGPGTRLTVT.

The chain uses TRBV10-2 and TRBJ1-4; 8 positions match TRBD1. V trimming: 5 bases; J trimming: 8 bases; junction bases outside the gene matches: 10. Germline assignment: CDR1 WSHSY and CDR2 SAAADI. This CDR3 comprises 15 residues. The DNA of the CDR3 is TGCGCCAGCAGTCTTGGACAGGGACGAGGCGAAAAACTGTTTTTT. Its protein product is CASSLGQGRGEKLFF.

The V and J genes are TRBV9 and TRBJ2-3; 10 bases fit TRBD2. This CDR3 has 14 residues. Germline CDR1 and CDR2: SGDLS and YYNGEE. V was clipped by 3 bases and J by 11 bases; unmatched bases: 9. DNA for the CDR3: TGTGCCAGCAGCGCTACTGAGCGGGAGGGTAGGCAGTATTTT. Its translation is CASSATEREGRQYF.

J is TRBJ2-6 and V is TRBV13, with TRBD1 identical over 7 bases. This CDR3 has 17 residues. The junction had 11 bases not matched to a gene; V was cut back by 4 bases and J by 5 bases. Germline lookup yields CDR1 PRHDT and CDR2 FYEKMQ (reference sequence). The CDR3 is CASSSGTASDRANVLTF. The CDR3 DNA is TGTGCCAGCAGCTCCGGGACAGCCTCCGATAGGGCCAACGTCCTGACTTTC.

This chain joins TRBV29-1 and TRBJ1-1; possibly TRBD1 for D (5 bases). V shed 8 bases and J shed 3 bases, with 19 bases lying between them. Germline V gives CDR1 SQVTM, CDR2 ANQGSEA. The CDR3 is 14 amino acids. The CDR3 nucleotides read TGCAGCACTCGAAACGGGGGTGGGTACACTGAAGCTTTCTTT. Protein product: CSTRNGGGYTEAFF.

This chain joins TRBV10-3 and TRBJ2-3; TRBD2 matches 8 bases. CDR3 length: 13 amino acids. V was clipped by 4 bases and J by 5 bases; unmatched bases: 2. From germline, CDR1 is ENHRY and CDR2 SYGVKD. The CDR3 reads CAISGSGGDTQYF. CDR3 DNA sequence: TGTGCCATCAGTGGCAGCGGGGGAGATACGCAGTATTTT.

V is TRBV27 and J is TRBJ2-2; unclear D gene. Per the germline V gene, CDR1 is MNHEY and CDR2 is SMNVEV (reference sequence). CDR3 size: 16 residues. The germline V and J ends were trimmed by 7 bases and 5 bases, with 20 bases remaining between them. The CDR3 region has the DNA TGTGCCAGCACCCGACCCGAGTTGGTCCGGACCGGGGAGCTGTTTTTT. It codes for CASTRPELVRTGELFF.

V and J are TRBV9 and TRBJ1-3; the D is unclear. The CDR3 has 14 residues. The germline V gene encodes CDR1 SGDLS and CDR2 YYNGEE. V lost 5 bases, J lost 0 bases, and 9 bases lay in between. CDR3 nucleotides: TGTGCCAGCAGGGCAGGTCACTCTGGAAACACCATATATTTT. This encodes CASRAGHSGNTIYF.

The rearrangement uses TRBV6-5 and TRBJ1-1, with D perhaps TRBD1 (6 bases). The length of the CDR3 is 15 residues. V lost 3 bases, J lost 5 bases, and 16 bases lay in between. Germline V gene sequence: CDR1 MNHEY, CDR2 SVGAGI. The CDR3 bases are TGTGCCAGCAGTTATGGATCGGGGGCTCGGACTGAAGCTTTCTTT. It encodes CASSYGSGARTEAFF.

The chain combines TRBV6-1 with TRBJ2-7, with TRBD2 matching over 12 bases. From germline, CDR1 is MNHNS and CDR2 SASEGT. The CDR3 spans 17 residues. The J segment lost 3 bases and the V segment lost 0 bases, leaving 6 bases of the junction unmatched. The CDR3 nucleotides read TGTGCCAGCAGTGAAGCCCCACTAGCGGGAGGTATCTACGAGCAGTACTTC. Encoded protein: CASSEAPLAGGIYEQYF.